One and the same sample provided the 20 T cell receptor beta chains below, sequenced in a study of vaccination effects on CD4 cells after COVID-19. These receptors are not linked to any known antigen. Here immunoSEQ multiplex PCR was the method, and the copy in TCRdb shows in-frame clones only, minus some. The table shows about 24,000 clones, with around 69% occurring only once. Prior to sequencing, the ViraFEST assay stimulated PBMC with viral peptide pools, which expanded the antigen-specific CD4+ T cells. Following an approximately eleven-day culture, CD4+ T cells were purified. The person's infection with SARS-CoV-2, confirmed by PCR, took place between March and December 2020. Material: CD4+ T cells from PBMCs cultured with SARS-CoV-2 spike peptides, obtained before COVID-19 vaccination. These receptors came from a human donor who had a prior SARS-CoV-2 infection.

This clone showed up just a few times. The chain is built from TRBV6-2 or TRBV6-3 and TRBJ2-5, with D possibly TRBD1 on 7 matching bases. CDR1 MNHEY and CDR2 SVGEGT come from the germline V gene. The ends were cut back, 5 bases at V and 5 bases at J, with 18 bases in the middle. The CDR3 covers 15 residues. CDR3 in amino acids: CASSRRAGGRETQYF. The CDR3 DNA sequence: TGTGCCAGCAGTCGCCGGGCAGGGGGGCGCGAGACCCAGTACTTC.

The chain is built from TRBV11-2 and TRBJ2-3; 7 bases match TRBD1. The trim removed 5 bases at V and 1 base at J, leaving 6 bases unmatched. The germline gives CDR1 SGHAT, CDR2 FQNNGV. This CDR3 has 15 amino acids. CDR3 DNA: TGTGCCAGCAGCAAAAGACAGGGAGGCACAGATACGCAGTATTTT. Translation: CASSKRQGGTDTQYF. The complete variable domain, with remaining parts taken from reference TRBV11-2 and TRBJ2-3, reads EAGVAQSPRYKIIEKRQSVAFWCNPISGHATLYWYQQILGQGPKLLIQFQNNGVVDDSQLPKDRFSAERLKGVDSTLKIQPAKLEDSAVYLCASSKRQGGTDTQYFGPGTRLTVL.

The V and J genes are TRBV18 and TRBJ2-7, with 8 bases fitting TRBD1. Trimming removed 5 bases from V and 3 bases from J; junction bases left unmatched: 3. The CDR3 spans 13 residues. From germline, CDR1 is KGHSH and CDR2 LQKENI. CDR3 sequence: CASSETGGYEQYF. The CDR3 DNA reads TGTGCCAGCTCAGAAACAGGGGGCTACGAGCAGTACTTC.

The V and J genes are TRBV6-5 and TRBJ2-5; D unclear. The germline gives CDR1 MNHEY, CDR2 SVGAGI. The CDR3 totals 13 residues. Trimming stripped 7 bases from V and 3 bases from J, with 12 bases between. The CDR3 bases are TGTGCCAGCAATAGGGTCCCCGAAGAGACCCAGTACTTC. Translation gives CASNRVPEETQYF.

The V gene is TRBV7-9, the J gene TRBJ2-7, with TRBD2 matching 13 bases. Germline-derived CDR1 and CDR2 are SEHNR and FQNEAQ (reference sequence). V lost 5 bases, J lost 5 bases, and 9 bases stayed unmatched. This CDR3 is 16 amino acids long. The CDR3 nucleotides are TGTGCCAGCAGCCCTATAGGACTAGCGGGAGATCACGAGCAGTACTTC. This encodes CASSPIGLAGDHEQYF.

The V gene is TRBV2, the J gene TRBJ2-7; 10 positions agree with TRBD1. The J segment lost 7 bases and the V segment lost 7 bases, leaving 7 bases of the junction unmatched. CDR1 is SNHLY, CDR2 FYNNEI, per germline. The CDR3 is 13 residues long. CDR3 sequence (DNA): TGTGCCAGCAAAAGACAGGGGGCGGGAGAGCAGTACTTC. Amino acid sequence: CASKRQGAGEQYF. The whole variable domain, remainder taken from reference TRBV2 and TRBJ2-7, is EPEVTQTPSHQVTQMGQEVILRCVPISNHLYFYWYRQILGQKVEFLVSFYNNEISEKSEIFDDQFSVERPDGSNFTLKIRSTKLEDSAMYFCASKRQGAGEQYFGPGTRLTVT.

The V and J genes are TRBV6-6 and TRBJ1-1; the D gene is possibly TRBD1 (5 bases). This CDR3 has 14 amino acids. The ends were cut back, 0 bases at V and 4 bases at J, with 9 bases in the middle. Germline lookup yields CDR1 MNHNY and CDR2 SVGAGI (reference sequence). The CDR3 reads CASSYSGGSTEAFF. The CDR3 bases are TGTGCCAGCAGTTACTCGGGGGGTAGCACTGAAGCTTTCTTT.

V usage is TRBV2 and J usage is TRBJ2-1, with TRBD2 matching over 10 bases. The CDR3 is 14 residues long. Germline values: CDR1 SNHLY, CDR2 FYNNEI. Trimming removed 3 bases from V and 10 bases from J; junction bases left unmatched: 6. The CDR3 DNA sequence: TGTGCCAGCAGTGAGTCGACACTAGCGGGGGAGCAGTTCTTC. Amino acids: CASSESTLAGEQFF.

The V and J genes are TRBV4-3 and TRBJ1-2; D gene uncertain. V was cut by 4 bases and J by 4 bases, with 16 bases left in between. CDR1 is LGHNA and CDR2 is YSLEER in the germline V gene. This CDR3 has 15 amino acids. The CDR3 is CASSRLGTESYGYTF. In DNA form, the CDR3 reads TGCGCCAGCAGCCGCCTAGGCACGGAATCCTATGGCTACACCTTC.

The gene calls are TRBV12-3 or TRBV12-4 and TRBJ2-1, with no clear D. Trimming took 6 bases from V and 5 from J, leaving 5 bases between them. The CDR3 totals 11 residues. Written as DNA, the CDR3 is TGTGCCAGCAGCGCCAACAATGAGCAGTTCTTC. Protein sequence: CASSANNEQFF.

In this sample, this clone turned up a few times. The chain recombines TRBV5-1 with TRBJ2-2; TRBD2 matches at 9 bases. J was trimmed by 6 bases and V by 0 bases; bases with no gene match: 24. The CDR3 extends over 22 amino acids. Germline CDR1 is SGHRS and CDR2 is YFSETQ. CDR3 in DNA: TGCGCCAGCAGCTTGGCTTCCGGGACTAGCTCTACCTCAGGGGGTATGGCCGGGGAGCTGTTTTTT. Translated, it gives CASSLASGTSSTSGGMAGELFF.

This clone was detected only a few times. V usage is TRBV5-6 and J usage is TRBJ1-2, with 9 bases lining up with TRBD1. The CDR3 totals 15 residues. The germline gives CDR1 SGHDT, CDR2 YYEEEE. The trim removed 1 base at V and 4 bases at J, leaving 5 bases unmatched. The CDR3 nucleotides read TGTGCCAGCAGCTTGACCGGGACAGGGCGCTATGGCTACACCTTC. Its protein product is CASSLTGTGRYGYTF.

This chain uses TRBV5-1 with TRBJ1-1; D gene ambiguous. The CDR3 runs to 15 residues. CDR1 and CDR2 (germline): SGHRS, YFSETQ. Trimming removed 1 base from V and 1 base from J, with 11 bases in between. The CDR3 DNA is TGCGCCAGCAGCTTGTTGGGGTCACGGAACACTGAAGCTTTCTTT. This translates into CASSLLGSRNTEAFF.

V and J are TRBV3-1 (or the pseudogene TRBV3-2) and TRBJ2-1; 8 nucleotides agree with TRBD2. V lost 1 base and J lost 2; bases outside the gene matches: 7. Germline V gene lookup returns CDR1 LGHDT and CDR2 YNNKEL (reference sequence). The CDR3 extends over 17 amino acids. The chain's CDR3 is CASSQGPPGLAYNEQFF. The CDR3 bases are TGTGCCAGCAGCCAAGGCCCCCCGGGACTAGCCTACAATGAGCAGTTCTTC.

This chain connects TRBV11-2 to TRBJ2-5, with D possibly being TRBD2 (6 bases). The CDR3 extends over 12 amino acids. Trimming removed 5 bases from V and 5 bases from J, with 9 bases in between. Germline V gives CDR1 SGHAT, CDR2 FQNNGV. CDR3 DNA: TGTGCCAGCAGCAGACTAGGCGAGACCCAGTACTTC. Its translation: CASSRLGETQYF.

As DNA, the CDR3 is TGTGCCAGCAGCCACAGGACTAGCGGGCCAGGAGAGACCCAGTACTTC. This sequence encodes CASSHRTSGPGETQYF. This chain links TRBV5-4 with TRBJ2-5; 11 bases agree with TRBD2. In germline, CDR1 is SGHNT, CDR2 YYREEE (reference sequence). After removal of 4 bases from V and 4 bases from J, the junction contained 9 bases not matched to a gene. The CDR3 is made up of 16 amino acids.

This clone was seen once. The chain links TRBV7-9 to TRBJ2-3; D is possibly TRBD2 (6 bases). Germline values: CDR1 SEHNR, CDR2 FQNEAQ (reference sequence). The V and J ends lost 2 bases and 12 bases respectively, with 18 bases between them. This CDR3 has 14 amino acids. CDR3 in amino acids: CASSLTGVSGLQYF. In DNA, the CDR3 is TGTGCCAGCAGCTTAACGGGGGTGTCAGGGCTACAGTATTTT.

This chain joins TRBV27 and TRBJ2-7; 7 bases align to TRBD2. The ends lost 6 bases at V and 1 base at J; junction bases unmatched: 12. Germline V CDR1 and CDR2: MNHEY, SMNVEV (reference sequence). The CDR3 runs 16 residues. The CDR3 loop is CASSKSRDYRSYEQYF. The DNA for the CDR3 is TGTGCCAGCAGCAAGTCCCGGGACTACCGTTCCTACGAGCAGTACTTC.

The rearrangement links TRBV7-9 to TRBJ2-3; no firm D call. This CDR3 has 13 residues. V gave up 5 bases and J gave up 2 bases, with 8 bases separating them. Germline loops: CDR1 SEHNR, CDR2 FQNEAQ (reference sequence). CDR3 sequence: CASSVPDTDTQYF. CDR3 bases: TGTGCCAGCAGCGTCCCTGACACAGATACGCAGTATTTT.

This clone was detected once. The chain has TRBV2 and TRBJ1-6; 7 bases fit TRBD1. Germline V gene data show CDR1 as SNHLY and CDR2 as FYNNEI. This CDR3 spans 18 amino acids. The V and J ends lost 6 bases and 1 base, in that order; junction bases with no gene match: 12. CDR3 residues: CASSPNRGGFSYNSPLHF. In nucleotides, the CDR3 is TGTGCCAGCAGCCCTAACAGGGGCGGGTTTTCCTATAATTCACCCCTCCACTTT.